What follows are 30 T cell receptor beta chains derived from one specimen sequenced in a study of blood T cell repertoires in COVID-19. Sequenced by immunoSEQ multiplex PCR; TCRdb stores in-frame clones only, minus some. The sample carries approximately 300,000 clones, around 89% recorded once. The sequencing sample was made of peripheral blood. The receptors shown here come from a woman in her forties or fifties with active or convalescent COVID-19.

J is TRBJ2-1 and V is TRBV19; 12 nucleotides match TRBD2. The CDR3 runs to 17 residues. Germline V gives CDR1 LNHDA, CDR2 SQIVND (reference sequence). V trimming: 5 bases; J trimming: 14 bases; junction bases outside the gene matches: 19. The CDR3 bases are TGTGCCAGTAGTCTCCAAGGAAGGGGACTAGCGGGCGCCGGGAAGTTCTTC. Translated, it gives CASSLQGRGLAGAGKFF. The whole variable domain, filled in from reference TRBV19 and TRBJ2-1, reads DGGITQSPKYLFRKEGQNVTLSCEQNLNHDAMYWYRQDPGQGLRLIYYSQIVNDFQKGDIAEGYSVSREKKESFPLTVTSAQKNPTAFYLCASSLQGRGLAGAGKFFGPGTRLTVL.

V is TRBV7-9 and J is TRBJ2-7, with 11 bases aligning to TRBD1. Germline V gene sequence: CDR1 SEHNR, CDR2 FQNEAQ (reference sequence). Trimming took 5 bases from V and 3 from J; bases not matched to a gene: 6. The CDR3 has 15 residues. DNA for the CDR3: TGTGCCAGCAGCAGAAGGACAGGGGGCAGCTACGAGCAGTACTTC. Its translation: CASSRRTGGSYEQYF.

This chain connects TRBV28 to TRBJ1-5, with D possibly being TRBD1 (6 bases). The germline V gene has CDR1 MDHEN and CDR2 SYDVKM. This CDR3 contains 18 residues. V lost 7 bases, J lost 0 bases, and 22 bases lay in between. In nucleotides, the CDR3 is TGTGCCAGCACCCTAGGGATTAAGGCAGGGGCTAGCAATCAGCCCCAGCATTTT. This codes for CASTLGIKAGASNQPQHF.

The chain has TRBV23-1 and TRBJ1-2, with TRBD1 matching over 10 bases. TRBV23-1 is an ORF, and what it does is uncertain. V was pared by 0 bases and J by 7 bases, with 11 bases of the junction left unmatched. CDR3 length: 17 residues. DNA of the CDR3: TGCGCCAGCAGTCAATCCTGCCGGGACAGGGGTAAAGGTGGCTACACCTTC. Protein sequence: CASSQSCRDRGKGGYTF.

The V call is TRBV4-1, the J call TRBJ2-3; 10 bases align to TRBD2. This CDR3 has 17 amino acids. Germline V gives CDR1 MGHRA, CDR2 YSYEKL. The V gene end was trimmed by 4 bases and the J gene end by 8 bases; junction bases not matched to a gene: 15. CDR3 nucleotide sequence: TGCGCCAGCAGCCCAAGGGGCCTAGCGGGAGATGGAGGTACGCAGTATTTT. This encodes CASSPRGLAGDGGTQYF.

The chain combines TRBV27 with TRBJ1-2; no definite D call. This CDR3 comprises 17 residues. Trimming removed 1 base at V and 5 bases at J, with 20 bases between. CDR1 MNHEY and CDR2 SMNVEV come from the germline V gene (reference sequence). The DNA of the CDR3 is TGTGCCAGCAGTTTATATACGTTGTTCGGGGAGCGTTATGGCTACACCTTC. Its translation: CASSLYTLFGERYGYTF.

This clone was seen just once. V gene TRBV7-2 combines with J gene TRBJ2-7; maybe TRBD2 (6 bases). Trimming shortened V by 1 base and J by 2 bases, and 12 bases separated the two germline ends. Germline CDR1 and CDR2: SGHTA and FQGNSA. The CDR3 is 15 residues long. The CDR3 DNA follows: TGTGCCAGCAGCTTAGGAGGGACGGGAGCCTACGAGCAGTACTTC. The encoded protein is CASSLGGTGAYEQYF.

The chain employs TRBV28 and TRBJ1-1, with D unclear. The CDR3 covers 11 residues. Germline V gene lookup returns CDR1 MDHEN and CDR2 SYDVKM. Trimming took 7 bases from V and 5 from J, leaving 8 bases between them. The CDR3 reads CASILRTEAFF. In nucleotides, the CDR3 is TGTGCCAGCATCCTCAGGACTGAAGCTTTCTTT.

V gene TRBV18 combines with J gene TRBJ2-5, with TRBD2 matching 7 bases. The germline V gene encodes CDR1 KGHSH and CDR2 LQKENI. The CDR3 is 16 residues long. V trimming: 2 bases; J trimming: 5 bases; junction bases outside the gene matches: 11. The CDR3 spells CASSPFPAGNSETQYF. CDR3 DNA: TGTGCCAGCTCACCATTCCCAGCGGGGAATTCGGAGACCCAGTACTTC.

The chain recombines TRBV6-5 with TRBJ1-5, with 9 positions matching TRBD1. V lost 4 bases and J lost 5; bases outside the gene matches: 6. CDR1 is MNHEY and CDR2 is SVGAGI in the germline V gene. The CDR3 totals 15 residues. The CDR3 protein is CASSLSQGAHQPQHF. CDR3 bases: TGTGCCAGCAGTTTATCACAGGGGGCGCATCAGCCCCAGCATTTT.

This clone appeared once. The genes are TRBV11-3 and TRBJ2-2, with 7 bases identical to TRBD1. Germline lookup yields CDR1 SGHNT and CDR2 YENEEA. This CDR3 contains 16 residues. V was pared by 4 bases and J by 9 bases, with 14 bases of the junction left unmatched. The CDR3 DNA reads as TGTGCCAGCAGCTCGGGAAGGACAGGCGCTACAAGGGAGCTGTTTTTT. This translates into CASSSGRTGATRELFF.

The J gene is TRBJ1-2, the V gene TRBV5-8; D perhaps matches TRBD1 (6 bases). Trimming cost V 1 base and J 4 bases, with 8 bases left between them. From germline, CDR1 is SGHTS and CDR2 YDEGEE. The CDR3 sequence is 13 residues long. The CDR3 sequence: CASSLNRVYGYTF. Written as DNA, the CDR3 is TGTGCCAGCAGCTTGAACAGGGTCTATGGCTACACCTTC.

The gene calls are TRBV15 and TRBJ2-7; 10 positions match TRBD2. Germline V lookup: CDR1 LNHNV, CDR2 YYDKDF (reference sequence). The V and J ends lost 1 base and 5 bases, in that order; junction bases with no gene match: 8. The CDR3 spans 16 residues. The CDR3 sequence: CATSRGFLAGENEQYF. The CDR3 DNA follows: TGTGCCACCAGCAGAGGGTTCCTAGCGGGAGAAAACGAGCAGTACTTC.

The rearrangement uses TRBV7-2 and TRBJ1-5, with D hard to call. The V and J ends lost 4 bases and 1 base respectively, with 5 bases between them. CDR3 size: 13 residues. Per the germline V gene, CDR1 is SGHTA and CDR2 is FQGNSA. CDR3: CASSYYSNQPQHF. For the CDR3, the DNA is TGTGCCAGCAGCTACTACAGCAATCAGCCCCAGCATTTT.

As to this clone: The same CDR3 is also encoded by other DNA sequences in this sample. This rearrangement joins TRBV6-5 to TRBJ1-1, with 7 bases matching TRBD1. The CDR3 consists of 13 residues. The junction had 4 bases not matched to a gene; V was cut back by 6 bases and J by 3 bases. Germline V gene lookup returns CDR1 MNHEY and CDR2 SVGAGI. CDR3 amino acids: CASSRTGDTEAFF. CDR3 in DNA: TGTGCCAGCAGCAGAACAGGGGACACTGAAGCTTTCTTT.

The chain employs TRBV6-5 and TRBJ2-6, with D hard to call. Trimming removed 7 bases from V and 0 bases from J, with 10 bases in between. This CDR3 spans 15 amino acids. Germline-derived CDR1 and CDR2 are MNHEY and SVGAGI. The DNA of the CDR3 is TGTGCCAGCACAAGGCTAGACTCTGGGGCCAACGTCCTGACTTTC. Its protein is CASTRLDSGANVLTF.

The rearrangement joins TRBV7-3 to TRBJ2-3; D possibly corresponds to TRBD1 (5 bases). The V and J ends lost 5 bases and 3 bases respectively, with 15 bases between them. The CDR3 is 15 residues long. Germline CDR1 reads SGHTA; CDR2 reads FQGTGA. CDR3 nucleotides: TGTGCCAGCAGCCCGACAGCACTCGGGACAGATACGCAGTATTTT. As protein: CASSPTALGTDTQYF.

V usage is TRBV19 and J usage is TRBJ1-2; 9 bases line up with TRBD1. Germline CDR1 LNHDA, CDR2 SQIVND (reference sequence). V trimming: 8 bases; J trimming: 4 bases; junction bases outside the gene matches: 11. The CDR3 totals 15 residues. As DNA, the CDR3 is TGTGCCAGTGAGCCGGGACAGGGTAGAAGCTATGGCTACACCTTC. Translating gives CASEPGQGRSYGYTF.

The chain uses TRBV25-1 and TRBJ2-7, with D possibly TRBD2 on 5 matching bases. Germline CDR1 and CDR2: MGHDK and SYGVNS. The CDR3 spans 12 residues. V lost 3 bases and J 3 bases, leaving 6 bases between the germline ends. The DNA of the CDR3 is TGTGCCAGCAGTGAGGACTTCTACGAGCAGTACTTC. This encodes CASSEDFYEQYF.

J is TRBJ2-3 and V is TRBV4-3; a weak D match, TRBD1 (5 bases). Between the trimmed V and J ends, which lost 0 bases and 0 bases, there was a span of 19 bases. Per germline, CDR1 LGHNA and CDR2 YSLEER. This CDR3 comprises 19 residues. CDR3 in amino acids: CASSQEQVLSTPSTDTQYF. The CDR3 region has the DNA TGCGCCAGCAGCCAAGAACAGGTTCTTTCAACACCTAGCACAGATACGCAGTATTTT.

The sample holds one count of this clone. The chain employs TRBV28 and TRBJ2-2, with no clear D. The CDR3 extends over 12 amino acids. V lost 4 bases and J lost 6, with 6 bases in between. Germline CDR1 reads MDHEN; CDR2 reads SYDVKM. DNA of the CDR3: TGTGCCAGCAGTTCCGTTGCCGGGGAGCTGTTTTTT. It is translated as CASSSVAGELFF. Full variable domain (outside the CDR3, taken from reference TRBV28 and TRBJ2-2): DVKVTQSSRYLVKRTGEKVFLECVQDMDHENMFWYRQDPGLGLRLIYFSYDVKMKEKGDIPEGYSVSREKKERFSLILESASTNQTSMYLCASSSVAGELFFGEGSRLTVL.

This clone was counted a single time. The chain employs TRBV9 and TRBJ1-1, with D maybe TRBD1 (6 bases). The V end was cut by 0 bases, the J end by 5 bases, with 14 bases between. CDR3 length equals 15 residues. The germline V gene has CDR1 SGDLS and CDR2 YYNGEE. CDR3 sequence: CASSVVQDSATEAFF. The DNA of the CDR3 is TGTGCCAGCAGCGTAGTGCAGGACAGTGCGACTGAAGCTTTCTTT. Full variable domain (rest looked up from reference TRBV9 and TRBJ1-1): DSGVTQTPKHLITATGQRVTLRCSPRSGDLSVYWYQQSLDQGLQFLIQYYNGEERAKGNILERFSAQQFPDLHSELNLSSLELGDSALYFCASSVVQDSATEAFFGQGTRLTVV.

The DNA of the CDR3 is TGTGCCAGCAGTCTAGACAGGGACGAGCAGTACTTC. This translates into CASSLDRDEQYF. The chain uses TRBV12-3 or TRBV12-4 and TRBJ2-7; 7 bases agree with TRBD1. Germline trimming cut 5 bases from V and 5 bases from J; bases unmatched to any gene: 3. The CDR3 loop spans 12 amino acids.

The chain employs TRBV19 and TRBJ1-2, with TRBD1 matching over 8 bases. The CDR3 covers 16 residues. Germline V lookup: CDR1 LNHDA, CDR2 SQIVND (reference sequence). Trimming cost V 5 bases and J 2 bases; bases outside gene matches: 10. The CDR3, as DNA: TGTGCCAGTAGTCCAACCGGGACAGGACTCAACTATGGCTACACCTTC. The encoded protein is CASSPTGTGLNYGYTF.

This clone showed up just a few times. V gene TRBV19 combines with J gene TRBJ1-1; TRBD1 matches at 7 bases. Germline V lookup: CDR1 LNHDA, CDR2 SQIVND (reference sequence). The CDR3 totals 11 residues. V was pared by 7 bases and J by 8 bases, with 4 bases of the junction left unmatched. The DNA of the CDR3 is TGTGCCAGTACCGAGGACAGGGAAGCTTTCTTT. This sequence encodes CASTEDREAFF.

The genes are TRBV11-2 and TRBJ1-4; TRBD1 might be the D (6 bases). Between the trimmed V and J ends, which lost 5 bases and 8 bases, there was a span of 15 bases. Germline CDR1 and CDR2: SGHAT and FQNNGV. This CDR3 spans 14 amino acids. The CDR3 sequence is CASSPTGFLEKLFF. The CDR3 region has the DNA TGTGCCAGCAGCCCCACAGGGTTTTTGGAAAAACTGTTTTTT.

The rearrangement uses TRBV7-2 and TRBJ2-1; possibly TRBD2 for D (5 bases). The CDR3 sequence is 14 residues long. CDR1 and CDR2 from the germline V gene are SGHTA and FQGNSA. The V and J ends lost 4 bases and 1 base respectively, with 8 bases between them. The CDR3 DNA follows: TGTGCCAGCAGCTCAAGCGGTTCCTACAATGAGCAGTTCTTC. Protein: CASSSSGSYNEQFF.

The rearrangement links TRBV2 to TRBJ1-1; 7 positions match TRBD1. This CDR3 has 13 amino acids. J gave up 5 bases and V 10 bases, and 10 bases lay outside the gene matches. The germline V gene has CDR1 SNHLY and CDR2 FYNNEI. CDR3 residues: CATLRGGFTEAFF. The DNA of the CDR3 is TGTGCCACCCTTCGAGGGGGCTTTACTGAAGCTTTCTTT.

The chain joins TRBV7-2 to TRBJ2-3; possible D gene TRBD2, 5 bases. Germline CDR1 SGHTA, CDR2 FQGNSA. CDR3 length: 15 residues. Trimming left V 3 bases short and J 1 base short, with 11 bases between. The CDR3 region has the DNA TGTGCCAGCAGCTTCACTAGTTTGGGCACAGATACGCAGTATTTT. Protein: CASSFTSLGTDTQYF.

This clone was detected a few times. The chain carries TRBV11-1 and TRBJ2-7, with TRBD1 matching 9 bases. V lost 5 bases and J lost 0; bases outside the gene matches: 5. Germline V lookup: CDR1 SGHAT, CDR2 FQDESV (reference sequence). This CDR3 spans 15 amino acids. Here the CDR3 reads CASSNRGRVSYEQYF. DNA of the CDR3: TGTGCCAGCAGCAACAGGGGGCGCGTCTCCTACGAGCAGTACTTC.